The entry that follows covers one TCR beta chain sequence. The antigen remains undetermined. The data were produced by immunoSEQ multiplex PCR, yet TCRdb's version contains in-frame clones alone and is incomplete. The profile shows roughly 380,000 clones, around 87% of them singletons. This CDR3 spans 17 amino acids. Deletions cut 2 bases from V and 1 base from J, with 16 bases between. Germline lookup yields CDR1 LGHDT and CDR2 YNNKEL (reference sequence). Treatment in this sample: around 19 received Ad26.COV2.S at low or high dose, single or two shots; about 5 received placebo; per-sample allocation not given. The samples date from day 63 after the first vaccine or placebo injection. In Boston, an adult donor aged 18-55 years took part. The administered vaccine (an Ad26 vector) expressed Wuhan-strain SARS-CoV-2 spike. This sample was taken from a study of Ad26.COV2.S vaccination and SARS-CoV-2 variants. The wider study: Each vaccinee took Ad26.COV2.S intramuscularly, once or twice 56 days apart.

Findings and limits, study-wide: Individuals receiving vaccine had higher spike-specific TCR breadth than placebo recipients did.

The sequenced sample was peripheral blood, obtained in a trial of Ad26.COV2.S vaccine versus placebo. This TCR was recovered from a person aged 18-65 years who received the Ad26.COV2.S COVID-19 vaccine or a placebo. The chain carries TRBV3-1 (or the pseudogene TRBV3-2) and TRBJ2-3, with D unclear. The CDR3 spells CASSQYYEADCTDTQYF. Here the CDR3 DNA reads TGTGCCAGCAGCCAATACTACGAGGCCGATTGCACAGATACGCAGTATTTT.